This T cell receptor beta chain was profiled in a study of graft-versus-host responses after intestinal transplantation. About the research overall: Induction with anti-thymocyte globulin, then tacrolimus and steroids for three to four years, was given to all recipients. Findings and caveats of the study: Some GvH clones were seen earlier in gut or blood, suggesting intestinal origin. An association linked early post-transplant HvG declines with peak circulating GvH clone levels. Where graft-donor T cell macrochimerism was present, patients had high graft-versus-host to host-versus-graft clonal ratios in allografts.

Assay: immunoSEQ multiplex PCR; the TCRdb copy retains only in-frame clones and omits some. The table lists about 43,000 clones, around 96% of them singletons. Trimming shortened V by 8 bases and J by 0 bases, and 12 bases separated the two germline ends. The CDR3 contains 14 residues. CDR1 is MNHEY, CDR2 SVGAGI, per germline. Regarding this clone: Its antigen is unidentified.

This chain uses TRBV6-5 with TRBJ2-3, with a possible D match to TRBD2 (6 bases). The TCR sequence derives from a human patient who received an intestinal transplant, so some T cells may come from the graft donor. The sample was PBMCs, taken approximately 360 days after intestinal transplant. In DNA form, the CDR3 reads TGTGCCAGCGGTCTAGCGCGGAGCACAGATACGCAGTATTTT. Translated: CASGLARSTDTQYF.